The subject of this entry is one T cell receptor beta chain. This sample was included in a study of early T cells in non-severe SARS-CoV-2 infection. In the library, individual cDNA molecules carried attached unique molecular identifiers. Each CDR3 protein gets one entry after TCRdb re-called the 5' RACE reads with MiXCR. Among nearly 50,000 distinct CDR3 sequences, more than 5.5% were seen once, and the ten largest hold under 8%. From germline, CDR1 is SGHNT and CDR2 YYREEE (reference sequence). With 0 bases removed from V and 8 bases from J, the gap between germline ends came to 9 bases. The CDR3 covers 13 residues.

The clonotype comes from an adult who was a healthcare worker with PCR-confirmed SARS-CoV-2 infection or an uninfected control (not recorded which). V and J are TRBV5-4 and TRBJ2-1, with a possible D match to TRBD1 (5 bases). The starting material was whole blood, obtained at baseline. For the CDR3, the DNA is TGTGCCAGCAGCTTGGTTCAGGGCGATGAGCAGTTCTTC. It is translated as CASSLVQGDEQFF.